Listed below are T cell receptor beta chains from one sample, sequenced in a study of cytomegalovirus exposure and HLA in healthy donors. TCRdb's copy holds only in-frame clones and misses some; the assay was immunoSEQ multiplex PCR. The profile shows around 100,000 clones, roughly 85% of them singletons. The sequenced sample was PBMCs. The receptors stem from a man aged 25 to 40 in good health and CMV-seropositive. The CDR3 runs from the conserved cysteine through the conserved F or W. D genes are given only for firm matches. Only some rows state a clone size, as once, few, many or a class for expanded clones.

V gene	J gene	D gene	clone size	CDR3 DNA	CDR3 protein
TRBV6-1	TRBJ1-1	NA	NA	TGTGCCAGCAGGGGCCGGAGGTTTTTTGAAGCTTTCTTT	CASRGRRFFEAFF
TRBV2	TRBJ1-1	NA	NA	TGTGCCAGCAAACCGGACACGAACACTGAAGCTTTCTTT	CASKPDTNTEAFF
TRBV19	TRBJ2-1	TRBD1	NA	TGTGCCAGTAGCGATTCCGGGACAGCCTACAATGAGCAGTTCTTC	CASSDSGTAYNEQFF
TRBV28	TRBJ1-3	NA	few	TGTGCCAGCAGCCCTCCCCTAGGAATTGGAAACACCATATATTTT	CASSPPLGIGNTIYF
TRBV9	TRBJ2-7	NA	once	TGTGCCAGCAGCGTAGGGGGGACTGTTGACTACGAGCAGTACTTC	CASSVGGTVDYEQYF
TRBV28	TRBJ1-3	NA	NA	TGTGCCAGCTGGGAGGGGTTCTCTGGAAACACCATATATTTT	CASWEGFSGNTIYF
TRBV10-3	TRBJ2-7	NA	few	TGTGCCATCAGAGGGGGCTCCTACGAGCAGTACTTC	CAIRGGSYEQYF
TRBV6-6	TRBJ1-6	NA	NA	TGTGCCAGCAGTTACTCCATTGGGGGGGAGTCAATTGACTTT	CASSYSIGGESIDF
TRBV30	TRBJ1-2	NA	few	TGTGCCTGGGAGGCCAACTATGGCTACACCTTC	CAWEANYGYTF
TRBV25-1	TRBJ2-2	NA	NA	TGTGCCAGCAGTGACGATTCGGATGTCGAGTCCGGGGAGCTGTTTTTT	CASSDDSDVESGELFF
TRBV5-1	TRBJ1-2	NA	few	TGCGCCAGCAGCTTGGACGAGCCCGTTAACTATGGCTACACCTTC	CASSLDEPVNYGYTF
TRBV11-3	TRBJ2-3	NA	NA	TGTGCCAGCAGCGGCGAACGTACAGGGTTTCTGGTAAATACGCAGTATTTT	CASSGERTGFLVNTQYF
TRBV7-9	TRBJ1-1	NA	once	TGTGCCAGCAGCAGGGGACAAACTGAAGCTTTCTTT	CASSRGQTEAFF
TRBV5-1	TRBJ2-1	TRBD2	NA	TGCGCCAGCAGCTTGGCGGGGGGAGCTGTGGAGCAGTTCTTC	CASSLAGGAVEQFF
TRBV5-1	TRBJ2-4	TRBD1	few	TGCGCCAGCAGCACACAGGGGGTCGGAGCCAAAAACATTCAGTACTTC	CASSTQGVGAKNIQYF
TRBV19	TRBJ2-1	NA	NA	TGTGCCAGTAGACTTGGCTCAGGGTTCCTATCCTACAATGAGCAGTTCTTC	CASRLGSGFLSYNEQFF
TRBV6-6	TRBJ2-7	TRBD1	NA	TGTGCCAGCAGTCGTCCGGGACAGGGGGCTTCCGAGCAGTACTTC	CASSRPGQGASEQYF
TRBV28	TRBJ1-6	TRBD1	NA	TGTGCCAGCAGTCCACAGGGGAAGGGTTATAATTCACCCCTCCACTTT	CASSPQGKGYNSPLHF
TRBV7-3	TRBJ2-1	TRBD1	NA	TGTGCCAGCAGCCTCCGACAGGGCGGTGAGCAGTTCTTC	CASSLRQGGEQFF
TRBV9	TRBJ2-2	NA	few	TGTGCCAGCAGCGCCTCAACAAACACCGGGGAGCTGTTTTTT	CASSASTNTGELFF
TRBV7-8	TRBJ1-3	NA	NA	TGTGCCAGCAACTCAGGCCCGCGCAACACCATATATTTT	CASNSGPRNTIYF
TRBV6-5	TRBJ2-2	TRBD1	once	TGTGCCAGCAGTCAGACAGGGGAAGGCGGGGAGCTGTTTTTT	CASSQTGEGGELFF
TRBV7-9	TRBJ2-3	TRBD2	NA	TGTGCCAGCAGCTTTGGTTGGAGCGGGGATCCACAGAGCACAGATACGCAGTATTTT	CASSFGWSGDPQSTDTQYF
TRBV5-1	TRBJ2-5	NA	NA	TGCGCCAGCAGCTCTACCGGGTCCGGGGGAGAGACCCAGTACTTC	CASSSTGSGGETQYF
TRBV18	TRBJ2-7	NA	NA	TGTGCCAGCTCACCAGGGGCCGGTGGATACGAGCAGTACTTC	CASSPGAGGYEQYF
TRBV2	TRBJ2-7	NA	NA	TGTGCCAGCAACGAACGGGAAGTCTCCTACGAGCAGTACTTC	CASNEREVSYEQYF
TRBV2	TRBJ2-7	NA	NA	TGTGCCAGCAGTGAATTTGACCCAATGACGGGGGAGCAGTACTTC	CASSEFDPMTGEQYF
TRBV18	TRBJ2-5	NA	NA	TGTGCCAGCTCACCCAGGGGTTCCGAGACCCAGTACTTC	CASSPRGSETQYF
TRBV28	TRBJ1-5	NA	NA	TGTGCCAGCAGCAAGGGCGAGGGTTTTAGTCAGCCCCAGCATTTT	CASSKGEGFSQPQHF
TRBV7-9	TRBJ1-4	NA	NA	TGTGCCAGCAGCGGCCTGCCAGGGCTTCGAGAAAAACTGTTTTTT	CASSGLPGLREKLFF
TRBV7-2	TRBJ2-5	TRBD2	NA	TGTGCCAGCAGCCCCCAAGCGGGGGGCGAGACCCAGTACTTC	CASSPQAGGETQYF
TRBV11-2	TRBJ2-1	TRBD1	NA	TGTGCCAGCAGCTTGAACCTGGGACAGGGCACCTACAATGAGCAGTTCTTC	CASSLNLGQGTYNEQFF
TRBV2	TRBJ1-5	TRBD1	NA	TGTGCCAGCAGTGAGGCGGCCCCCGGGACAGACAATAGCAATCAGCCCCAGCATTTT	CASSEAAPGTDNSNQPQHF
TRBV15	TRBJ2-5	TRBD1	NA	TGTGCCACCAGCATCGGGACCACCGGGACAGGGGAAGAGACCCAGTACTTC	CATSIGTTGTGEETQYF
TRBV18	TRBJ1-1	TRBD1	NA	TGTGCCAGCTCACCCCCCCGGACAGGGGGCACGACTGAAGCTTTCTTT	CASSPPRTGGTTEAFF
TRBV28	TRBJ2-1	NA	NA	TGTGCCAGCAGTTTCTTAGTTGGCTACAATGAGCAGTTCTTC	CASSFLVGYNEQFF
TRBV28	TRBJ1-5	NA	NA	TGTGCCAGCAGAACTGTGGGCAATCAGCCCCAGCATTTT	CASRTVGNQPQHF
TRBV7-9	TRBJ2-3	TRBD1	once	TGTGCCAGCAGTCTCGGACAGGGGGTAGCAGATACGCAGTATTTT	CASSLGQGVADTQYF
TRBV7-2	TRBJ2-1	TRBD2	once	TGTGCCAGCAGCCCCAACCGGGGTAGCGGGAGGTACTACAATGAGCAGTTCTTC	CASSPNRGSGRYYNEQFF
TRBV9	TRBJ1-3	NA	NA	TGTGCCAGCAGCGAGCCGCTCGTAAACACCATATATTTT	CASSEPLVNTIYF
TRBV4-1	TRBJ2-1	NA	NA	TGCGCCAGCAGCCAAGGATGGGGGGATAATGAGCAGTTCTTC	CASSQGWGDNEQFF
TRBV29-1	TRBJ1-1	NA	NA	TGCAGCGTTGAACGGAGACGCAAGCAGAACACTGAAGCTTTCTTT	CSVERRRKQNTEAFF
TRBV2	TRBJ1-2	TRBD1	NA	TGTGCCAGCAGTGGAGGGACAGGACCCGGTGGCTACACCTTC	CASSGGTGPGGYTF
TRBV9	TRBJ1-1	NA	NA	TGTGCCAGCAGCCCTAACCCGGGGGAGGGGATCCGTGAACCTTTCTTT	CASSPNPGEGIREPFF
TRBV19	TRBJ1-1	NA	few	TGTGCCAGTAGTATAGCTTGGGCCCTGAACACTGAAGCTTTCTTT	CASSIAWALNTEAFF
TRBV5-1	TRBJ1-2	NA	NA	TGCGCCAGCAGCTTGGAGGGGATCTATGGCTACACCTTC	CASSLEGIYGYTF
TRBV15	TRBJ2-3	NA	NA	TGTGCCACCAGCTCCCGAGAGAGAGATACGCAGTATTTT	CATSSRERDTQYF
TRBV19	TRBJ1-2	TRBD1	NA	TGTGCCAGTAGTATATCCGACAGGGGAGGCTATGGCTACACCTTC	CASSISDRGGYGYTF
TRBV28	TRBJ1-1	TRBD1	NA	TGTGCCAGCAGTCCCGGGACAGACGAGAACACTGAAGCTTTCTTT	CASSPGTDENTEAFF
TRBV5-4	TRBJ2-3	TRBD2	NA	TGTGCCAGCAGCTTGACTAGCGGGGCCTCGGGGGATACGCAGTATTTT	CASSLTSGASGDTQYF
TRBV5-6	TRBJ2-7	NA	NA	TGTGCCAGCAGCTTTATCGACTCGTACGAGCAGTACTTC	CASSFIDSYEQYF
TRBV27	TRBJ2-3	TRBD2	NA	TGTGCCAGCAGTAGGGGACTAGCGGGGGGAGATACGCAGTATTTT	CASSRGLAGGDTQYF
TRBV5-5	TRBJ1-1	NA	NA	TGTGCCAGCAGCGACCTCCTAGGGAGGCCGGGGGGGACTGAAGCTTTCTTT	CASSDLLGRPGGTEAFF
TRBV7-9	TRBJ2-1	NA	NA	TGTGCCAGCAGCTTAGAGGGACTTTACAATGAGCAGTTCTTC	CASSLEGLYNEQFF
TRBV30	TRBJ2-4	TRBD1	NA	TGTGCCTGGACGGGACAGGGGGCCAAAAACATTCAGTACTTC	CAWTGQGAKNIQYF
TRBV7-2	TRBJ2-7	NA	NA	TGTGCCAGCAGCTTATCGACGGGGGTAGTGCACTTC	CASSLSTGVVHF